These 22 T cell receptor beta chains share one sample of origin, sequenced in a study. Each CDR3 protein is one row after TCRdb ran MiXCR on the RT-PCR reads. The sample carries around 700,000 distinct CDR3 sequences, 12% to 15% recorded once. The material sequenced was memory CD4+ T cells from blood. All receptors come from a female donor in good health, serving as a healthy control.

The chain recombines TRBV11-2 with TRBJ2-7; D gene ambiguous. The V and J ends lost 4 bases and 1 base respectively, with 11 bases between them. This CDR3 has 14 residues. Germline V gene lookup returns CDR1 SGHAT and CDR2 FQNNGV. The CDR3 sequence: CASSSSAQSYEQYF. DNA of the CDR3: TGTGCCAGCAGCTCATCGGCCCAGTCCTACGAGCAGTACTTC.

This clonotype was counted only a few times. The chain links TRBV4-1 to TRBJ2-1, with 8 bases identical to TRBD1. Per the germline V gene, CDR1 is MGHRA and CDR2 is YSYEKL. Unmatched junction bases numbered 7, after V lost 3 bases and J lost 6 bases. This CDR3 is built from 15 residues. The CDR3 region is CASSQATGAVNEQFF. The CDR3 DNA is TGCGCCAGCAGCCAGGCGACAGGGGCGGTCAATGAGCAGTTCTTC.

This clonotype occurred many times. V usage is TRBV18 and J usage is TRBJ1-6; possibly TRBD1 for D (6 bases). The CDR3 consists of 16 residues. Trimming removed 3 bases from V and 9 bases from J, with 18 bases in between. Germline CDR1 reads KGHSH; CDR2 reads LQKENI. In DNA form, the CDR3 reads TGTGCCAGCTCACCCGCGCAGGCAGGGGATAGTTCACCCCTCCACTTT. Translation gives CASSPAQAGDSSPLHF.

This clonotype came up many times. The V and J genes are TRBV4-3 and TRBJ2-1; D is perhaps TRBD2 (6 bases). The CDR3 loop spans 17 amino acids. Trimming left V 0 bases short and J 2 bases short, with 14 bases between. CDR1 and CDR2 from the germline V gene are LGHNA and YSLEER. The CDR3 bases are TGCGCCAGCAGCCAAGATGTCCCGGGAGCTACCTACAATGAGCAGTTCTTC. Residues: CASSQDVPGATYNEQFF.

This chain links TRBV28 with TRBJ1-5; D is unclear. Looked up from germline, CDR1 is MDHEN and CDR2 is SYDVKM. The CDR3 has 14 residues. The ends were cut back, 10 bases at V and 3 bases at J, with 16 bases in the middle. The CDR3 DNA reads TGTGCCACGAACACAAAATATTTCAATCAGCCCCAGCATTTT. Protein: CATNTKYFNQPQHF. The full variable domain, its missing parts supplied by reference TRBV28 and TRBJ1-5, is DVKVTQSSRYLVKRTGEKVFLECVQDMDHENMFWYRQDPGLGLRLIYFSYDVKMKEKGDIPEGYSVSREKKERFSLILESASTNQTSMYLCATNTKYFNQPQHFGDGTRLSIL.

The J gene is TRBJ1-1, the V gene TRBV6-5; D is perhaps TRBD1 (5 bases). From germline, CDR1 is MNHEY and CDR2 SVGAGI. The germline V and J ends were trimmed by 3 bases and 0 bases, with 11 bases remaining between them. CDR3 length: 15 amino acids. The CDR3, as DNA: TGTGCCAGCAGTTATTTAGGACAACTGAACACTGAAGCTTTCTTT. This translates into CASSYLGQLNTEAFF.

In its sample, this clonotype was seen many times. The V and J genes are TRBV5-8 and TRBJ2-3; TRBD2 matches 11 bases. CDR1 SGHTS and CDR2 YDEGEE come from the germline V gene. This CDR3 is 16 amino acids long. Trimming at V came to 2 bases and at J to 6 bases, leaving 8 bases not matched to a gene. CDR3 nucleotides: TGTGCCAGCAGCTTTGTACCTAGCGGGAGGACGGATACGCAGTATTTT. This encodes CASSFVPSGRTDTQYF. The entire variable domain, with the rest obtained from reference TRBV5-8 and TRBJ2-3, is as follows: EAGVTQSPTHLIKTRGQQATLRCSPISGHTSVYWYQQALGLGLQFLLWYDEGEERNRGNFPPRFSGRQFPNYSSELNVNALELEDSALYLCASSFVPSGRTDTQYFGPGTRLTVL.

This clonotype was seen a few times. CDR3 coding DNA: TGTGCCACGCGGTCAGGGTTTTATGGCTACACCTTC. It is translated as CATRSGFYGYTF. V gene TRBV6-5 combines with J gene TRBJ1-2, with D possibly TRBD1 on 5 matching bases. Germline CDR1 reads MNHEY; CDR2 reads SVGAGI. The V gene lost 10 bases and the J gene lost 5 bases, with 14 bases spanning the gap. The CDR3 is 12 residues long.

The rearrangement uses TRBV7-9 and TRBJ2-3, with a weak D call TRBD2 (6 bases). The CDR3 totals 14 residues. Trimming removed 4 bases from V and 3 bases from J, with 11 bases in between. From germline, CDR1 is SEHNR and CDR2 FQNEAQ (reference sequence). For the CDR3, the DNA is TGTGCCAGCAGCTCGACTAGTCAGACAGATACGCAGTATTTT. Translated: CASSSTSQTDTQYF.

This sequence joins TRBV7-2 and TRBJ2-1; D unresolved. Trimming took off 3 bases at V and 4 bases at J, with 22 bases between the two ends. CDR1 and CDR2 (germline): SGHTA, FQGNSA. CDR3 length equals 18 residues. CDR3 in amino acids: CASSFHNRAIIGYNEQFF. The CDR3 DNA sequence: TGTGCCAGCAGCTTCCACAACCGGGCCATCATCGGGTACAATGAGCAGTTCTTC. The whole variable domain, filled in from reference TRBV7-2 and TRBJ2-1, reads GAGVSQSPSNKVTEKGKDVELRCDPISGHTALYWYRQSLGQGLEFLIYFQGNSAPDKSGLPSDRFSAERTGGSVSTLTIQRTQQEDSAVYLCASSFHNRAIIGYNEQFFGPGTRLTVL.

V is TRBV6-5 and J is TRBJ2-5; D could derive from TRBD1 or TRBD2 (6 bases each). This CDR3 has 17 amino acids. Germline lookup yields CDR1 MNHEY and CDR2 SVGAGI. Trimming removed 0 bases at V and 5 bases at J, with 19 bases between. The CDR3 region is CASSYSLWQGRWETQYF. In DNA, the CDR3 is TGTGCCAGCAGTTACTCCCTCTGGCAGGGGAGGTGGGAGACCCAGTACTTC.

There are a few counts of this clonotype. CDR3 protein: CASSVSSRNEQFF. In DNA form, the CDR3 reads TGTGCCAGCAGTGTTTCTTCTAGGAATGAGCAGTTCTTC. The rearrangement links TRBV6-1 to TRBJ2-1; no clear D gene. CDR1 is MNHNS, CDR2 SASEGT, per germline. Trimming took off 4 bases at V and 7 bases at J, with 11 bases between the two ends. There are 13 residues in the CDR3.

The chain recombines TRBV12-5 with TRBJ1-2, with a weak D call TRBD1 (5 bases). The CDR3 loop spans 16 amino acids. V lost 5 bases and J lost 4, with 20 bases in between. Germline loops: CDR1 LGHNT, CDR2 FRNRAP. CDR3 protein: CASGLRLRDSSYGYTF. The CDR3 DNA is TGTGCTAGTGGTCTCCGACTCAGGGATTCTTCCTATGGCTACACCTTC.

The genes are TRBV15 and TRBJ2-1, with TRBD2 matching 8 bases. Losses at the gene ends were 3 bases for V and 2 bases for J; bases not matched to a gene: 9. The CDR3 has 17 residues. CDR1 is LNHNV and CDR2 is YYDKDF in the germline V gene (reference sequence). The DNA for the CDR3 is TGTGCCACCAGCAGCGCCATTACTAGCGGAGCCTACAATGAGCAGTTCTTC. Encoded protein: CATSSAITSGAYNEQFF.

The table lists this clonotype with a few counts. The J gene is TRBJ2-3, the V gene TRBV4-1; TRBD2 agrees at 14 bases. There are 19 residues in the CDR3. Germline CDR1 is MGHRA and CDR2 is YSYEKL. The V segment lost 0 bases and the J segment 3 bases; nucleotides outside the gene matches: 8. CDR3 protein: CASSQDRETSGRGTDTQYF. CDR3 DNA sequence: TGCGCCAGCAGCCAAGATAGGGAGACTAGCGGGAGGGGTACAGATACGCAGTATTTT.

This chain joins TRBV5-1 and TRBJ2-3, with 11 bases identical to TRBD2. Trimming at V came to 0 bases and at J to 4 bases, leaving 4 bases not matched to a gene. Looked up from germline, CDR1 is SGHRS and CDR2 is YFSETQ. There are 16 residues in the CDR3. The CDR3: CASSLALAGAADTQYF. The CDR3 DNA follows: TGCGCCAGCAGCTTGGCACTAGCGGGAGCTGCAGATACGCAGTATTTT.

The chain combines TRBV20-1 with TRBJ1-1, with 7 bases that match TRBD1. V was clipped by 6 bases and J by 1 base; unmatched bases: 5. The CDR3 extends over 13 amino acids. Germline values: CDR1 DFQATT, CDR2 SNEGSKA (reference sequence). The DNA for the CDR3 is TGCAGTGCAGTGGACAGGAGGAACACTGAAGCTTTCTTT. Translated: CSAVDRRNTEAFF.

The rearrangement uses TRBV5-1 and TRBJ2-2, with 7 positions matching TRBD2. CDR1 and CDR2 from the germline V gene are SGHRS and YFSETQ. The CDR3 is made up of 16 amino acids. V was clipped by 0 bases and J by 2 bases; unmatched bases: 4. CDR3 residues: CASSLEGGPNTGELFF. The CDR3 coding sequence is TGCGCCAGCAGCTTGGAGGGAGGGCCAAACACCGGGGAGCTGTTTTTT.

This clonotype has a count of ten or more. V gene TRBV12-3 or TRBV12-4 combines with J gene TRBJ1-2, with 7 bases that match TRBD1. The CDR3 totals 13 residues. J was trimmed by 8 bases and V by 5 bases; bases with no gene match: 8. CDR3 amino acids: CASSPTGERGYTF. The CDR3, as DNA: TGTGCCAGCAGTCCAACAGGGGAGAGAGGCTACACCTTC.

This clonotype has a count of ten or more. This sequence joins TRBV20-1 and TRBJ2-2, with no clear D. The CDR3 is made up of 17 amino acids. Germline V CDR1 and CDR2: DFQATT, SNEGSKA (reference sequence). The V end was cut by 0 bases, the J end by 1 base, with 15 bases between. The CDR3 sequence is CSARDFTATKNTGELFF. The CDR3 DNA follows: TGCAGTGCTAGAGATTTCACGGCGACCAAGAACACCGGGGAGCTGTTTTTT.

This chain uses TRBV5-1 with TRBJ1-1; 7 nucleotides match TRBD1. The CDR3 is 16 residues long. The V gene end was trimmed by 7 bases and the J gene end by 2 bases; junction bases not matched to a gene: 14. In germline, CDR1 is SGHRS, CDR2 YFSETQ. The CDR3 DNA reads as TGCGCCAGCTTCCCCCCAGGGGGGGCTTATAACACTGAAGCTTTCTTT. Translation: CASFPPGGAYNTEAFF.

The CDR3 loop reads CAWSGRLRDQPQHF. CDR3 nucleotides: TGTGCCTGGAGTGGGAGGCTCAGGGATCAGCCCCAGCATTTT. The chain uses TRBV30 and TRBJ1-5; tentatively, D is TRBD1 (5 bases). The V and J ends lost 1 base and 5 bases respectively, with 12 bases between them. CDR1 and CDR2 (germline): GTSNPN, SVGIG (reference sequence). The CDR3 loop spans 14 amino acids.